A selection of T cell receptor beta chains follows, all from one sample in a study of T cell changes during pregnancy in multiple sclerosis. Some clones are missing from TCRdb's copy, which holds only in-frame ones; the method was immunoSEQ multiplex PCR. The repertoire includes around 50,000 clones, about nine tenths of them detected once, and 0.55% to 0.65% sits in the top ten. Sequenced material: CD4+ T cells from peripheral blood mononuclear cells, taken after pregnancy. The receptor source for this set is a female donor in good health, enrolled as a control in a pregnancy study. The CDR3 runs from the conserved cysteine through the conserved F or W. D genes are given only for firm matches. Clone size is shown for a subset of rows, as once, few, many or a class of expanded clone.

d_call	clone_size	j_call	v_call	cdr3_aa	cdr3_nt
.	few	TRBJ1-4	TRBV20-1	CSGHLNEKLFF	TGCAGTGGACACCTAAATGAAAAACTGTTTTTT
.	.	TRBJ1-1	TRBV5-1	CASSSGQPFTEAFF	TGCGCCAGCAGCTCCGGACAGCCGTTCACTGAAGCTTTCTTT
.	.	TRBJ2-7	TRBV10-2	CASPPSYSHEQYF	TGCGCCAGCCCTCCTAGTTATTCCCACGAGCAGTACTTC
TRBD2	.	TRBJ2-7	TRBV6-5	CASTGGTSFYEQYF	TGTGCCAGCACGGGTGGGACTAGCTTCTACGAGCAGTACTTC
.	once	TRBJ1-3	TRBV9	CASSVATGRSGNTIYF	TGTGCCAGCAGCGTAGCCACAGGACGCTCTGGAAACACCATATATTTT
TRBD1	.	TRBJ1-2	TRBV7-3	CASSPSGDRGNYGYTF	TGTGCCAGCAGCCCTTCTGGGGACAGGGGGAACTATGGCTACACCTTC
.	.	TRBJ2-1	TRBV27	CASKGEGYNEQFF	TGTGCCAGCAAAGGGGAAGGGTACAATGAGCAGTTCTTC
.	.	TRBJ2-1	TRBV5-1	CASSLQGGEQFF	TGCGCCAGCAGCTTGCAGGGTGGTGAGCAGTTCTTC
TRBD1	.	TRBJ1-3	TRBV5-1	CASSLRTGGNTIYF	TGCGCCAGCAGCTTACGGACAGGGGGAAACACCATATATTTT
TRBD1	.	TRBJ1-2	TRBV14	CASRGTANYGYTF	TGTGCCAGCAGAGGGACAGCAAACTATGGCTACACCTTC
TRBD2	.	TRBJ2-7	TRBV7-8	CASSPLAAGSYEQYF	TGTGCCAGCAGCCCCCTAGCGGCCGGGTCCTACGAGCAGTACTTC
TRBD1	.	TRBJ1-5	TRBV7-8	CASSYGQGGQPQHF	TGTGCCAGCAGCTACGGACAGGGCGGCCAGCCCCAGCATTTT
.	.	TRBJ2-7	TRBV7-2	CASSLGLHAYEQYF	TGTGCCAGCAGCTTAGGACTCCACGCCTACGAGCAGTACTTC
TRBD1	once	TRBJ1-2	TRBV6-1	CASTRTGGDGYTF	TGTGCCAGCACCAGGACAGGGGGCGACGGCTACACCTTC
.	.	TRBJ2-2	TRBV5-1	CASSLAPGDGELFF	TGCGCCAGCAGCTTGGCTCCAGGGGACGGGGAGCTGTTTTTT
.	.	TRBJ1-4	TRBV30	CACRWRNEKLFF	TGTGCCTGCAGGTGGAGGAATGAAAAACTGTTTTTT
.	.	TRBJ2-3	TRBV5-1	CASSLGLATDTQYF	TGCGCCAGCAGCTTGGGTCTAGCAACAGATACGCAGTATTTT
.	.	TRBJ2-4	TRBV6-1	CASSEATIRAGEVNIQYF	TGTGCCAGCAGTGAAGCAACTATCCGGGCAGGGGAAGTGAACATTCAGTACTTC
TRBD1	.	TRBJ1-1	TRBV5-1	CASSFHRGNTEAFF	TGCGCCAGCAGTTTCCACAGGGGGAACACTGAAGCTTTCTTT
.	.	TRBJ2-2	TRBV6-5	CASSYGGLSTGELFF	TGTGCCAGCAGTTACGGGGGCTTGAGCACCGGGGAGCTGTTTTTT
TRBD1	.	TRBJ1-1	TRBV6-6	CASSEGQGADTEAFF	TGTGCCAGCAGTGAGGGACAGGGGGCCGACACTGAAGCTTTCTTT
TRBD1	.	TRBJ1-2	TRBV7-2	CASSLVGQGIYPYGYTF	TGTGCCAGCAGCTTAGTGGGACAGGGTATATATCCCTATGGCTACACCTTC
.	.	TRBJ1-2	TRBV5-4	CASSSRTDYGYTF	TGTGCCAGCAGCTCCCGGACAGACTATGGCTACACCTTC
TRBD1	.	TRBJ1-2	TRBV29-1	CSVVDLQGNGYTF	TGCAGCGTTGTCGACCTACAGGGGAATGGCTACACCTTC
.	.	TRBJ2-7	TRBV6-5	CASSPRTGLSEQYF	TGTGCCAGCAGTCCTCGCACAGGGTTAAGCGAGCAGTACTTC
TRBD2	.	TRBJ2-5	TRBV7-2	CASSQSGTSKETQYF	TGTGCCAGCAGCCAATCTGGGACTAGTAAAGAGACCCAGTACTTC
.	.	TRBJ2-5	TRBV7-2	CASSLAPTVEETQYF	TGTGCCAGCAGCTTAGCGCCGACAGTAGAAGAGACCCAGTACTTC
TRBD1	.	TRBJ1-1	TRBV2	CASRGQPMNTEAFF	TGTGCCAGCAGGGGACAGCCGATGAACACTGAAGCTTTCTTT
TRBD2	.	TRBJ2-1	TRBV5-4	CASSLVGTSDEQFF	TGTGCCAGCAGCTTGGTAGGGACTAGCGATGAGCAGTTCTTC
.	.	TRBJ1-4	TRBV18	CASSPREESEKLFF	TGTGCCAGCTCCCCCAGGGAGGAAAGTGAAAAACTGTTTTTT